Presented here are 30 T cell receptor beta chains from one specimen sequenced in a study of beta chain features in type 1 diabetes. The sequenced template was cDNA made from the entire isolated RNA. TCRdb's copy holds only in-frame clones and misses some; the assay was immunoSEQ multiplex PCR. The data show about 620,000 clones, with around a sixth seen just once and around 0.095% held by the top ten. Source material: naive CD4+ T cells from blood. Every receptor here comes from a man aged 18-30 years in good health.

This clone occurred many times. The chain combines TRBV7-9 with TRBJ2-1, with a weak D call TRBD2 (6 bases). The CDR3 covers 14 residues. Germline CDR1 and CDR2: SEHNR and FQNEAQ (reference sequence). Trimming removed 5 bases at V and 4 bases at J, with 12 bases between. This CDR3 reads CASSRGVQYNEQFF. DNA for the CDR3: TGTGCCAGCAGCCGCGGGGTTCAATACAATGAGCAGTTCTTC. Full variable domain (missing parts from reference TRBV7-9 and TRBJ2-1): DTGVSQNPRHKITKRGQNVTFRCDPISEHNRLYWYRQTLGQGPEFLTYFQNEAQLEKSRLLSDRFSAERPKGSFSTLEIQRTEQGDSAMYLCASSRGVQYNEQFFGPGTRLTVL.

The V and J genes are TRBV6-5 and TRBJ1-4, with D unclear. Germline CDR1 reads MNHEY; CDR2 reads SVGAGI. This CDR3 spans 15 amino acids. Trimming took off 5 bases at V and 5 bases at J, with 15 bases between the two ends. The DNA for the CDR3 is TGTGCCAGCAGTGGGCTAGTTACAGCCAATGAAAAACTGTTTTTT. It is translated as CASSGLVTANEKLFF.

The rearrangement joins TRBV18 to TRBJ1-3, with no clear D. Germline-derived CDR1 and CDR2 are KGHSH and LQKENI. The V gene lost 4 bases and the J gene lost 0 bases, with 7 bases spanning the gap. The CDR3 consists of 14 residues. CDR3 protein: CASSLGTSGNTIYF. The CDR3 DNA reads as TGTGCCAGCTCACTCGGCACCTCTGGAAACACCATATATTTT.

This clone was observed a few times. The genes are TRBV7-2 and TRBJ2-7; D might be TRBD2 (5 bases). The germline V gene encodes CDR1 SGHTA and CDR2 FQGNSA. The CDR3 has 16 residues. Trimming shortened V by 4 bases and J by 4 bases, and 20 bases separated the two germline ends. CDR3 residues: CASSSTRDSSTYEQYF. CDR3 sequence (DNA): TGTGCCAGCAGCTCCACACGGGATTCAAGCACTTACGAGCAGTACTTC.

This clone has more than one count but fewer than ten. The gene calls are TRBV14 and TRBJ2-3, with a possible D match to TRBD2 (6 bases). This CDR3 comprises 18 residues. Per the germline V gene, CDR1 is SGHDN and CDR2 is FVKESK. The V end lost 0 bases, the J end lost 2 bases, and 18 bases lay between the germline ends. DNA for the CDR3: TGTGCCAGCAGCCAAGATCGAACGAGGCGGGGCACCACAGATACGCAGTATTTT. Protein sequence: CASSQDRTRRGTTDTQYF.

The rearrangement uses TRBV28 and TRBJ1-1; D unclear. CDR1 is MDHEN and CDR2 is SYDVKM in the germline V gene. V was clipped by 5 bases and J by 7 bases, with 14 bases between them. CDR3 length: 13 residues. The chain's CDR3 is CASSLDPSIEAFF. The CDR3 region has the DNA TGTGCCAGCAGTCTGGATCCATCGATTGAAGCTTTCTTT. Supplemented by reference TRBV28 and TRBJ1-1, the full variable domain reads DVKVTQSSRYLVKRTGEKVFLECVQDMDHENMFWYRQDPGLGLRLIYFSYDVKMKEKGDIPEGYSVSREKKERFSLILESASTNQTSMYLCASSLDPSIEAFFGQGTRLTVV.

This clone showed up just a few times. This chain connects TRBV27 to TRBJ1-1; TRBD1 matches 7 bases. Per the germline V gene, CDR1 is MNHEY and CDR2 is SMNVEV (reference sequence). CDR3 length: 15 amino acids. Losses at the gene ends were 8 bases for V and 5 bases for J; bases not matched to a gene: 14. The CDR3 DNA sequence: TGTGCCAGCGCACTCAGGAGGGGGCTGGGGACTGAAGCTTTCTTT. Translated, it gives CASALRRGLGTEAFF.

In its sample, this clone was seen a few times. The rearrangement links TRBV10-3 to TRBJ2-7; D unclear. Trimming took 4 bases from V and 0 from J, leaving 7 bases between them. Germline lookup yields CDR1 ENHRY and CDR2 SYGVKD. The CDR3 length is 13 residues. CDR3 region: CAISGQPSYEQYF. CDR3 nucleotides: TGTGCCATCAGTGGCCAGCCCTCCTACGAGCAGTACTTC.

The CDR3 nucleotides read TGTGCCAGCACCCTTCCGGGACAGGGTTTCGAGCAGTACTTC. It specifies CASTLPGQGFEQYF. The V and J genes are TRBV28 and TRBJ2-7; 9 bases fit TRBD1. The CDR3 consists of 14 residues. Germline CDR1 MDHEN, CDR2 SYDVKM. After removal of 7 bases from V and 6 bases from J, the junction contained 10 bases not matched to a gene.

There are a few counts of this clone. This sequence joins TRBV4-2 and TRBJ2-3; D unresolved. Germline loops: CDR1 LGHNA, CDR2 YNFKEQ. Trimming pared 0 bases from V and 0 bases from J, leaving 4 bases between. This CDR3 has 14 amino acids. CDR3 nucleotides: TGTGCCAGCAGCCAAGATTGGAGCACAGATACGCAGTATTTT. The encoded protein is CASSQDWSTDTQYF.

V and J are TRBV25-1 and TRBJ2-1; no firm D call. V was shortened by 6 bases and J by 5 bases, with 5 bases between the two germline ends. The CDR3 is 11 residues long. The V gene's germline CDR1 is MGHDK and CDR2 SYGVNS. This CDR3 is CASSQNNEQFF. CDR3 DNA sequence: TGTGCCAGCAGCCAAAACAATGAGCAGTTCTTC.

V and J are TRBV7-2 and TRBJ2-5, with D possibly TRBD2 on 6 matching bases. The germline V and J ends were trimmed by 5 bases and 7 bases, with 20 bases remaining between them. The CDR3 spans 15 residues. The germline gives CDR1 SGHTA, CDR2 FQGNSA. CDR3 sequence reads: CASSHGGARLGTQYF. Written as DNA, the CDR3 is TGTGCCAGCAGCCACGGCGGGGCCCGCCTTGGGACCCAGTACTTC.

The V and J genes are TRBV7-3 and TRBJ2-5; maybe TRBD2 (6 bases). Germline V gene data show CDR1 as SGHTA and CDR2 as FQGTGA. The CDR3 has 14 residues. V was shortened by 2 bases and J by 5 bases, with 12 bases between the two germline ends. The CDR3 is CASSLGGPVETQYF. CDR3 sequence (DNA): TGTGCCAGCAGCTTAGGAGGGCCGGTCGAGACCCAGTACTTC. Together with reference TRBV7-3 and TRBJ2-5, the CDR3 gives the full variable domain: GAGVSQTPSNKVTEKGKYVELRCDPISGHTALYWYRQSLGQGPEFLIYFQGTGAADDSGLPNDRFFAVRPEGSVSTLKIQRTERGDSAVYLCASSLGGPVETQYFGPGTRLLVL.

This clone was recorded a few times. V usage is TRBV28 and J usage is TRBJ1-5, with D possibly TRBD1 on 5 matching bases. V lost 7 bases and J lost 1, with 11 bases in between. The CDR3 spans 14 residues. Per the germline V gene, CDR1 is MDHEN and CDR2 is SYDVKM. The CDR3 spells CASTEGVSNQPQHF. As DNA, the CDR3 is TGTGCCAGCACGGAAGGGGTAAGCAATCAGCCCCAGCATTTT. Filled out from reference TRBV28 and TRBJ1-5, the complete variable domain reads DVKVTQSSRYLVKRTGEKVFLECVQDMDHENMFWYRQDPGLGLRLIYFSYDVKMKEKGDIPEGYSVSREKKERFSLILESASTNQTSMYLCASTEGVSNQPQHFGDGTRLSIL.

The chain carries TRBV7-9 and TRBJ2-5; D not resolved. Trimming stripped 2 bases from V and 4 bases from J, with 14 bases between. This CDR3 is built from 15 residues. CDR1 and CDR2 from the germline V gene are SEHNR and FQNEAQ (reference sequence). The CDR3 loop is CASSLSQRVPETQYF. The CDR3, as DNA: TGTGCCAGCAGCTTATCTCAACGGGTCCCAGAGACCCAGTACTTC.

V usage is TRBV30 and J usage is TRBJ1-1; the D is unclear. Germline CDR1 GTSNPN, CDR2 SVGIG (reference sequence). V gave up 0 bases and J gave up 0 bases, with 11 bases separating them. This CDR3 is 15 amino acids long. The CDR3 region is CAWSVRLRMNTEAFF. Written as DNA, the CDR3 is TGTGCCTGGAGTGTAAGGCTGCGAATGAACACTGAAGCTTTCTTT.

CDR3 amino acids: CASSDGRREAFF. The CDR3 coding sequence is TGTGCCAGTAGTGACGGACGGAGAGAAGCTTTCTTT. The chain employs TRBV19 and TRBJ1-1; D unclear. Deletions cut 5 bases from V and 8 bases from J, with 12 bases between. The CDR3 covers 12 residues. From germline, CDR1 is LNHDA and CDR2 SQIVND (reference sequence).

There are many counts of this clone. For the CDR3, the DNA is TGTGCCAGCAGCTTAGTTCCCTCGATTGGGGATACGCAGTATTTT. It specifies CASSLVPSIGDTQYF. The chain uses TRBV7-9 and TRBJ2-3; D remains unclear. Germline-derived CDR1 and CDR2 are SEHNR and FQNEAQ (reference sequence). V was cut by 1 base and J by 6 bases, with 14 bases left in between. CDR3 length equals 15 residues.

This clone was seen a few times. CDR3 nucleotides: TGTGCCAGCAGTTTAACGGGCCGGCAGGACTACGAGCAGTACTTC. It encodes CASSLTGRQDYEQYF. V and J are TRBV27 and TRBJ2-7; no reliable D call. With 2 bases removed from V and 3 bases from J, the gap between germline ends came to 14 bases. The CDR3 runs to 15 residues. CDR1 and CDR2 (germline): MNHEY, SMNVEV (reference sequence).

This rearrangement joins TRBV18 to TRBJ2-7, with 15 nucleotides matching TRBD2. With 0 bases clipped from V and 6 bases from J, the junction kept 6 bases outside the gene matches. CDR1 is KGHSH, CDR2 LQKENI, per germline. The CDR3 sequence is 17 residues long. CDR3 amino acids: CASSPPGLAGGPAEQYF. For the CDR3, the DNA is TGTGCCAGCTCACCACCGGGACTAGCGGGAGGACCGGCCGAGCAGTACTTC.

With regard to this clone: At the DNA level, this CDR3 is encoded by other sequences in the same sample as well. The chain recombines TRBV18 with TRBJ1-2; D is undetermined. Germline V gene data show CDR1 as KGHSH and CDR2 as LQKENI. V lost 3 bases and J lost 2, with 7 bases in between. The CDR3 covers 13 residues. This CDR3 is CASSPDSNYGYTF. The CDR3 coding sequence is TGTGCCAGCTCACCCGATTCAAACTATGGCTACACCTTC.

This clone was counted a few times. The chain is built from TRBV7-9 and TRBJ2-3; the D gene could be TRBD1 or TRBD2 (6 bases each). In germline, CDR1 is SEHNR, CDR2 FQNEAQ (reference sequence). V lost 4 bases and J lost 9, with 17 bases in between. The CDR3 covers 14 residues. The CDR3 DNA reads as TGTGCCAGCAGCTGGGGGGCGGGTCCACAAACGCAGTATTTT. Translation: CASSWGAGPQTQYF.

This clone has just a few counts. The rearrangement joins TRBV29-1 to TRBJ1-1, with TRBD1 identical over 9 bases. The V gene's germline CDR1 is SQVTM and CDR2 ANQGSEA. V lost 7 bases and J lost 4; bases outside the gene matches: 10. The length of the CDR3 is 14 residues. The CDR3 DNA reads as TGCAGCGGCCGTGGACAGGGGATGGGCACTGAAGCTTTCTTT. This translates into CSGRGQGMGTEAFF.

The rearrangement joins TRBV7-8 to TRBJ2-3, with 10 bases fitting TRBD2. CDR1 and CDR2 (germline): SGHVS, FQNEAQ. The CDR3 is 15 amino acids. Trimming removed 4 bases from V and 3 bases from J; junction bases left unmatched: 4. CDR3 in amino acids: CASSSASGSTDTQYF. The CDR3 DNA sequence: TGTGCCAGCAGCTCTGCTAGCGGGAGTACAGATACGCAGTATTTT. The variable domain in full, with the rest retrieved from reference TRBV7-8 and TRBJ2-3, is GAGVSQSPRYKVAKRGQDVALRCDPISGHVSLFWYQQALGQGPEFLTYFQNEAQLDKSGLPSDRFFAERPEGSVSTLKIQRTQQEDSAVYLCASSSASGSTDTQYFGPGTRLTVL.

This clone has just a few counts. V gene TRBV5-6 combines with J gene TRBJ1-2, with unresolved D. V was trimmed by 0 bases and J by 7 bases, leaving 13 bases between them. The CDR3 is 14 amino acids. From germline, CDR1 is SGHDT and CDR2 YYEEEE. The CDR3 here is CASSLGPIVGGYTF. The CDR3 DNA reads as TGTGCCAGCAGCTTGGGACCTATCGTAGGTGGCTACACCTTC.

The table lists this clone with a count of one. The same CDR3 is also encoded by other DNA sequences in this sample. This sequence joins TRBV7-2 and TRBJ1-1; D not certain. V lost 1 base, J lost 0 bases, and 6 bases lay in between. Germline values: CDR1 SGHTA, CDR2 FQGNSA. The CDR3 sequence is 14 residues long. This CDR3 is CASSLGVLNTEAFF. The CDR3 coding sequence is TGTGCCAGCAGCTTAGGTGTGTTGAACACTGAAGCTTTCTTT.

This CDR3 is CASSYSQGVYEQYF. CDR3 coding DNA: TGTGCCAGCAGTTACTCACAGGGGGTCTACGAGCAGTACTTC. The V call is TRBV6-5, the J call TRBJ2-7; 8 bases map to TRBD1. The CDR3 sequence is 14 residues long. Germline V gene sequence: CDR1 MNHEY, CDR2 SVGAGI. The V segment lost 0 bases and the J segment 3 bases; nucleotides outside the gene matches: 1.

About this clone: The same CDR3 can be traced to other DNA sequences in this sample. The chain links TRBV9 to TRBJ2-5; D remains ambiguous. V was pared by 4 bases and J by 5 bases, with 15 bases between. The CDR3 has 14 residues. Germline V CDR1 and CDR2: SGDLS, YYNGEE. This chain's CDR3 is CASSTLGGAETQYF. The CDR3 coding sequence is TGTGCCAGCAGCACCCTGGGTGGTGCGGAGACCCAGTACTTC. The full variable domain, in which reference TRBV9 and TRBJ2-5 provide the parts outside the CDR3, is DSGVTQTPKHLITATGQRVTLRCSPRSGDLSVYWYQQSLDQGLQFLIQYYNGEERAKGNILERFSAQQFPDLHSELNLSSLELGDSALYFCASSTLGGAETQYFGPGTRLLVL.

This chain links TRBV12-5 with TRBJ2-1; D remains ambiguous. The V end was cut by 5 bases, the J end by 7 bases, with 12 bases between. This CDR3 comprises 13 residues. Germline CDR1 LGHNT, CDR2 FRNRAP. CDR3: CASGPLGANEQFF. DNA for the CDR3: TGTGCTAGTGGTCCGTTAGGAGCAAATGAGCAGTTCTTC.

Remarks on this clone: A junction end diverges from the germline sequence, so it may reflect a read error. V is TRBV6-5 and J is TRBJ2-1; possible D gene TRBD1, 5 bases. The germline V gene has CDR1 MNHEY and CDR2 SVGAGI. The CDR3 sequence is 15 residues long. DNA for the CDR3: TGTGCCAGCAGTTACAGGGGAATGGTCTACGATGAGCAGTTCTTC. It specifies CASSYRGMVYDEQFF.